This is a list of T cell receptor beta chains from one sample in a study of blood T cells in healthy people across ages. TCRdb re-called the 5' RACE reads through MiXCR, storing one row per CDR3 protein. This table has approximately 820,000 distinct CDR3 sequences, 40% to 50% appearing once. Sequenced sample: blood. Every receptor here comes from a man between 60 and 75 years old in good health. The CDR3 runs from the conserved cysteine through the conserved F or W. D genes are given only for firm matches. A clone size is listed for some rows: how often the clone was seen (once, few, many), or a class if it is expanded.

D gene	clone size	J gene	V gene	CDR3 DNA	CDR3 protein
TRBD1	NA	TRBJ1-2	TRBV4-2	TGTGCCAGCAGCCACCAGGGACAGGGGGCTTATGGCTACACCTTC	CASSHQGQGAYGYTF
TRBD1	NA	TRBJ2-4	TRBV20-1	TGCAGTGCCCTGACAGGGAACGGCATTCAGTACTTC	CSALTGNGIQYF
TRBD2	NA	TRBJ2-1	TRBV5-1	TGCGCCAGCAGCTCTCACCGGGTGGCTAGCGGCCCTAGGGAGCAGTTCTTC	CASSSHRVASGPREQFF
TRBD1	NA	TRBJ1-2	TRBV12-3/TRBV12-4	TGTGCCAGCAGCCCAGGGACAGCCGGCACCTTC	CASSPGTAGTF
TRBD2	NA	TRBJ2-5	TRBV6-1	TGTGCCAGCAGTGAGATGATAGGACTAGCGGGGCCAGAGACCCAGTACTTC	CASSEMIGLAGPETQYF
NA	NA	TRBJ1-2	TRBV14	TGTGCCAGCAGCCAAGGAGGACAGAGCTATGGCTACACCTTC	CASSQGGQSYGYTF
NA	few	TRBJ2-5	TRBV12-3/TRBV12-4	TGTGCCAGCAGGCAAGGGACGGGCATCGAGACCCAGTACTTC	CASRQGTGIETQYF
NA	few	TRBJ2-5	TRBV6-2/TRBV6-3	TGTGCCAGCAGTGACTACAGCCAAGAGACCCAGTACTTC	CASSDYSQETQYF
NA	NA	TRBJ1-1	TRBV4-1	TGCGCCAGCAGCCTACGGACGGCCGGGGGCACTGAAGCTTTCTTT	CASSLRTAGGTEAFF
NA	NA	TRBJ2-7	TRBV6-2/TRBV6-3	TGTGCCAGCAGGATGCAGGACTCCTACGAGCAGTACTTC	CASRMQDSYEQYF
NA	NA	TRBJ2-5	TRBV2	TGTGCCAGTCGATGGGTCGGGGTCCAAGAGACCCAGTACTTC	CASRWVGVQETQYF
NA	few	TRBJ2-4	TRBV3-1	TGTGCCAGCAGCCAAGTTGGGTCTTCGGGAGAGCAGTACTTC	CASSQVGSSGEQYF
TRBD1	few	TRBJ1-2	TRBV4-1	TGCGCCAGCAGCCAAGGGGTTGACAGGGGCCGAACGAACTATGGCTACACCTTC	CASSQGVDRGRTNYGYTF
NA	NA	TRBJ2-5	TRBV6-2/TRBV6-3	TGTGCCAGCAGTCCAGACCGGGAAAAAGAGACCCAGTACTTC	CASSPDREKETQYF
NA	few	TRBJ2-4	TRBV10-3	TGTGCCATCAGTGAACGGGGGACAGCCGAAAACATTCAGTACTTC	CAISERGTAENIQYF
NA	many	TRBJ2-7	TRBV12-3/TRBV12-4	TGTGCCAGCAGTTTGGGACAACCCTCCTACGAGCAGTACTTC	CASSLGQPSYEQYF
NA	NA	TRBJ2-7	TRBV11-2	TGTGCCAGCAGCTTATGGGCAGCGACGGACGAGCAGTACTTC	CASSLWAATDEQYF
NA	many	TRBJ2-7	TRBV29-1	TGCAGCGTTGTAACTCCGTACGAGCAGTACTTC	CSVVTPYEQYF
TRBD1	NA	TRBJ1-2	TRBV7-2	TGTGCCAGCAGTAGGGGCCCTCAGGGGGAGGGTGGCTACACCTTC	CASSRGPQGEGGYTF
NA	many	TRBJ2-1	TRBV19	TGTGCCAGTAGTATTGAGGGGTCCTACAATGAGCAGTTCTTC	CASSIEGSYNEQFF
NA	NA	TRBJ2-3	TRBV7-9	TGTGCCAGCAGCCAGCGGAGAGATACGCAGTATTTT	CASSQRRDTQYF
NA	NA	TRBJ1-5	TRBV7-9	TGTGCCAGCAGCTTTACCGGATTGGATCAGCCCCAGCATTTT	CASSFTGLDQPQHF
NA	NA	TRBJ2-5	TRBV5-5	TGTGCCAGCAGCCCTACCCAGAGGGTAGGGGAGACCCAGTACTTC	CASSPTQRVGETQYF
NA	NA	TRBJ1-2	TRBV5-6	TGTGCCAGCAGCGTAAGGCAGGGCTATGGCTACACCTTC	CASSVRQGYGYTF
NA	NA	TRBJ2-5	TRBV6-2/TRBV6-3	TGTACCAGCACCAACCTGTGGGGGACGACCCAGTACTTC	CTSTNLWGTTQYF
NA	NA	TRBJ2-1	TRBV10-3	TGTGCCATCAGTGAGTCGGCGGGGAACGACAATGAGCAGTTCTTC	CAISESAGNDNEQFF
TRBD1	few	TRBJ2-1	TRBV10-3	TGTGCCATCAGTGAGTCTGCAGGGGGCTTTTACAATGAGCAGTTCTTC	CAISESAGGFYNEQFF
NA	NA	TRBJ2-1	TRBV7-2	TGTGCCAGCAGCTTACAGGGGATGAAGGAGCAGTTCTTC	CASSLQGMKEQFF
NA	few	TRBJ2-7	TRBV20-1	TGCAGTGCTAGAGAGGAGTACGAGCAGTACTTC	CSAREEYEQYF
TRBD2	NA	TRBJ2-1	TRBV7-9	TGTGCCAGCAGCCCGGGACTAGCGGGGGGGCCCCAAAATGAGCAGTTCTTC	CASSPGLAGGPQNEQFF
TRBD1	once	TRBJ1-5	TRBV6-5	TGTGCCAGCAGTTCCGTGAGGACAGGGGTTTATCAGCCCCAGCATTTT	CASSSVRTGVYQPQHF
TRBD2	NA	TRBJ2-1	TRBV4-1	TGCGCCAGCAGCCGCACCGGGGGGGAATCGGGTATTGGCCCCTACAATGAGCAGTTCTTC	CASSRTGGESGIGPYNEQFF
TRBD2	NA	TRBJ2-1	TRBV7-9	TGTGCCAGCAGCCCATCAGCGGGAGTATTCGATGAGCAGTTCTTC	CASSPSAGVFDEQFF
NA	NA	TRBJ1-2	TRBV4-1	TGCGCCAGCAGCCGGGATAAGACAGTCCCCGGAGGCTACACCTTC	CASSRDKTVPGGYTF
NA	many	TRBJ2-1	TRBV19	TGTGCCAGTAGTATTCAGGGCAATGAGCAGTTCTTC	CASSIQGNEQFF
TRBD2	NA	TRBJ2-7	TRBV20-1	TGCAGTGCTCTAGGGACTAGCGGGGTTTTAGGCGAGCAGTACTTC	CSALGTSGVLGEQYF
NA	few	TRBJ1-2	TRBV12-3/TRBV12-4	TGTGCCAGCAGTCTCTCCCCAACCAACTATGGCTACACCTTC	CASSLSPTNYGYTF
TRBD1	few	TRBJ2-1	TRBV7-9	TGTGCCAGCAGCCCAAAGGCTGGACAGGCAACCTACAATGAGCAGTTCTTC	CASSPKAGQATYNEQFF
NA	NA	TRBJ2-7	TRBV5-1	TGCGCCTGCAGCAAAACCGGGACATTCTCCTACGAGCAGTACTTC	CACSKTGTFSYEQYF
TRBD2	NA	TRBJ2-1	TRBV10-1	TGCGCCAGCAGTGAGTCCCTAGCGGGGGCCTACAATGAGCAGTTCTTC	CASSESLAGAYNEQFF
NA	many	TRBJ1-6	TRBV27	TGTGCCAGCAGTTTAGAGGGGAGGTCCTATAATTCACCCCTCCACTTT	CASSLEGRSYNSPLHF
TRBD2	NA	TRBJ2-1	TRBV6-2/TRBV6-3	TGTGCCAGCAGCCCTGCGGGGGGGCTCCAGGGAAATGAGCAGTTCTTC	CASSPAGGLQGNEQFF
TRBD1	NA	TRBJ1-1	TRBV5-1	TGCGCCAGCACCCCGGGACAGCTGATGAACACTGAAGCTTTCTTT	CASTPGQLMNTEAFF
NA	NA	TRBJ2-2	TRBV11-2	TGTGCCAGCAGCTTAGTCGGGGGAAGCGGGGAGCTGTTTTTT	CASSLVGGSGELFF
TRBD1	NA	TRBJ1-3	TRBV27	TGTGCCAGCAGTTTAGGGAGGGGGCGTGGAAACACCATATATTTT	CASSLGRGRGNTIYF
TRBD1	NA	TRBJ2-7	TRBV18	TGTGCCAGCTCACCGTGGGACAGGGGACGCGAGCAGTACTTC	CASSPWDRGREQYF
NA	few	TRBJ2-3	TRBV20-1	TGCAGTGCCCCCAGAGTCACGGGGACGACAGATACGCAGTATTTT	CSAPRVTGTTDTQYF
NA	few	TRBJ2-1	TRBV15	TGTGCCACCAGCAGGTACAGGGGAGGTATTAGAGAGGAGCAGTTCTTC	CATSRYRGGIREEQFF
TRBD1	NA	TRBJ1-1	TRBV6-5	TGTGCCAGCAGTCCCCATGACAGGGGACCTGAAGCTTTCTTT	CASSPHDRGPEAFF
NA	few	TRBJ1-5	TRBV12-3/TRBV12-4	TGTGCCAGCAGTCTTTCACTCGTGAATCAGCCCCAGCATTTT	CASSLSLVNQPQHF
NA	NA	TRBJ2-7	TRBV29-1	TGCAGCGCTCGGGTAGTCCGCAATGAGCAGTACTTC	CSARVVRNEQYF
TRBD2	NA	TRBJ2-3	TRBV7-2	TGTGCCAGCAGCTTGGTCGGGGGCGTCCGGGGGGGCTCAGATACGCAGTATTTT	CASSLVGGVRGGSDTQYF
NA	NA	TRBJ2-1	TRBV7-2	TGTGCCAGCAGCCCCCAGGGGACGGGCTCCTACAATGAGCAGTTCTTC	CASSPQGTGSYNEQFF
NA	few	TRBJ2-3	TRBV7-2	TGTGCCAGCAGCCCCAGGGAGGAGGCAGATACGCAGTATTTT	CASSPREEADTQYF
NA	NA	TRBJ2-1	TRBV7-6	TGTGCCAGCAGCTTAGGCGGCAGGGGAGGAGGTGGGCAGTTCTTC	CASSLGGRGGGGQFF